The sequence of this TCR beta chain was determined in a study of CD8 T cells in ankylosing spondylitis. The CDR3 loop spans 14 amino acids. V was cut by 3 bases and J by 6 bases, with 12 bases left in between. TCRdb re-derived calls from the 5' RACE reads in MiXCR, one entry per CDR3 protein. Among 200,000 to 300,000 distinct CDR3 sequences listed, approximately 7.6% were seen once. The chain recombines TRBV12-3 or TRBV12-4 with TRBJ2-1; D uncertain. This clonotype was obtained from a female donor with ankylosing spondylitis or in good health (not recorded which). Sequencing used blood, either unsorted or a sorted T cell fraction (not recorded which). Here the CDR3 reads CASSFGPAPNEQFF. The CDR3 DNA sequence: TGTGCCAGCAGTTTTGGACCAGCGCCCAATGAGCAGTTCTTC.